This T cell receptor beta chain was sequenced for a study of blood T cell repertoires in COVID-19. Repertoires were generated with immunoSEQ multiplex PCR, while TCRdb's copy carries only in-frame clones and drops some. The data contain approximately 150,000 clones, around 82% of them singletons. Cohorts were based on clinical histories the participants reported. The CDR3 length is 14 residues. V lost 7 bases, J lost 0 bases, and 11 bases lay in between. Germline CDR1 and CDR2: SNHLY and FYNNEI. This chain joins TRBV2 and TRBJ2-3; D possibly corresponds to TRBD1 (5 bases). The receptor comes from a man aged 50 to 60 in a cohort exposed to, infected with or recovered from COVID-19 (not recorded which). The specimen sequenced was PBMCs or T cells enriched from blood (not recorded which). The CDR3 sequence is CASNGRTSTDTQYF. Written as DNA, the CDR3 is TGTGCCAGCAACGGGCGGACAAGCACAGATACGCAGTATTTT.